The subject of this entry is one TCR beta chain. As yet, its antigen is unknown. Clones were sequenced by immunoSEQ multiplex PCR, and TCRdb holds only the in-frame ones, with some missing. The table has about 54,000 clones, 84% seen once. Time point noted: week 35, safety follow-up. Mutant IDH1 20-mer peptide, at 300 ug, made up each vaccine dose, with topical imiquimod. At weeks 1, 3, 5, 7, 11, 15, 19 and 23, patients received a vaccination, eight in all. The data belong to a study of a mutant IDH1 vaccine in newly diagnosed glioma. The overall study: Receipt of radiotherapy, temozolomide, or both preceded the study, and most received both. Visit V12 happened at week 35; visit V13 happened at week 47. Overall study findings and caveats: Most patients, around 93%, showed vaccine-induced immune responses.

This CDR3 is 12 amino acids long. V lost 8 bases and J lost 3, with 11 bases in between. Germline V gives CDR1 LNHNV, CDR2 YYDKDF (reference sequence). Sequencing was performed on PBMCs, taken from a glioma patient whose treatment included an IDH1 peptide vaccine. This clonotype was sampled from a woman aged 18-35 years with glioma. The chain employs TRBV15 and TRBJ2-7; D is perhaps TRBD1 or TRBD2 (5 bases each). CDR3 residues: CATGDGDYEQYF. The CDR3 DNA reads TGTGCCACCGGGGACGGGGACTACGAGCAGTACTTC. Filled out from reference TRBV15 and TRBJ2-7, the complete variable domain reads DAMVIQNPRYQVTQFGKPVTLSCSQTLNHNVMYWYQQKSSQAPKLLFHYYDKDFNNEADTPDNFQSRRPNTSFCFLDIRSPGLGDTAMYLCATGDGDYEQYFGPGTRLTVT.